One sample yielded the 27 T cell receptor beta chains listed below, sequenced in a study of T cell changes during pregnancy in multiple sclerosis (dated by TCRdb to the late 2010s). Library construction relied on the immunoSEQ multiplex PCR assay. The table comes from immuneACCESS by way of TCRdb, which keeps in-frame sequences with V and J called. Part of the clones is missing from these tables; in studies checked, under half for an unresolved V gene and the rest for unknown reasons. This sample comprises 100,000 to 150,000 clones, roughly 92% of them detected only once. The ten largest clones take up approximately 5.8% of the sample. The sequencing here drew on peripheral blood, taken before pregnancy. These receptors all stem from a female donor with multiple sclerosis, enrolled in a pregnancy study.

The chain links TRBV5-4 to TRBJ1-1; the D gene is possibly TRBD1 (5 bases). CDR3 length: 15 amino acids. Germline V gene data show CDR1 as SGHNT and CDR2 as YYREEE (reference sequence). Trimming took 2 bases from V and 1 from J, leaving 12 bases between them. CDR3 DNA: TGTGCCAGCAGCTTAGGGAGGGGATCGAACACTGAAGCTTTCTTT. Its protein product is CASSLGRGSNTEAFF.

CDR3 in DNA: TGTGCCATCAGTGAGATAGCGGGGGGCACAGATACGCAGTATTTT. Translating gives CAISEIAGGTDTQYF. The V call is TRBV10-3, the J call TRBJ2-3; 9 bases are shared with TRBD2. Unmatched junction bases numbered 1, after V lost 2 bases and J lost 1 base. The CDR3 contains 15 residues. Germline V CDR1 and CDR2: ENHRY, SYGVKD.

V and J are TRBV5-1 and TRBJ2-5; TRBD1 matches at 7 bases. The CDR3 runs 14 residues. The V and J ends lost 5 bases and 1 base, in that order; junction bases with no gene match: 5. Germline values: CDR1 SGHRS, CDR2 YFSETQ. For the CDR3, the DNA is TGCGCCAGCAGAACCGGGACAGCCCAAGAGACCCAGTACTTC. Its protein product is CASRTGTAQETQYF.

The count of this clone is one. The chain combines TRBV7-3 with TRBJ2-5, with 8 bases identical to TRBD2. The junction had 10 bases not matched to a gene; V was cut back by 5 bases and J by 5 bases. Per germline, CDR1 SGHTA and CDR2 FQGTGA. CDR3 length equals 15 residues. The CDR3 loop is CASSPRTSTRETQYF. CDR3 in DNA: TGTGCCAGCAGCCCTCGGACTAGCACCCGGGAGACCCAGTACTTC.

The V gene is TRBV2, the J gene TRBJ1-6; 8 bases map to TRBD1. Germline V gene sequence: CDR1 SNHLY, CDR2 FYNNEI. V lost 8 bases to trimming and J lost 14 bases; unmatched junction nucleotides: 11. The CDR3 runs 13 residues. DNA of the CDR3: TGTGCCAGCTCAGGGACAGGATCTTTAACCCTCCACTTT. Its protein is CASSGTGSLTLHF.

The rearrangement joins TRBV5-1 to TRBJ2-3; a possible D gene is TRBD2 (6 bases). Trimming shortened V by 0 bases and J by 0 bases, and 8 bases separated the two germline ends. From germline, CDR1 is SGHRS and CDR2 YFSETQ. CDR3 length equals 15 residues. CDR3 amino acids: CASSLDGTSTDTQYF. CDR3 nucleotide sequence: TGCGCCAGCAGCTTGGACGGGACTAGCACAGATACGCAGTATTTT.

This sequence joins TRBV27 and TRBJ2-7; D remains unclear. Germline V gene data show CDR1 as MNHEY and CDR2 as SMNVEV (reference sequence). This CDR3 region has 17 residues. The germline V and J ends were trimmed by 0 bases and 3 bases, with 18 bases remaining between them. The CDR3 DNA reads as TGTGCCAGCAGTTTATCCACCCCCGGAGTTGGATACTACGAGCAGTACTTC. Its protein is CASSLSTPGVGYYEQYF.

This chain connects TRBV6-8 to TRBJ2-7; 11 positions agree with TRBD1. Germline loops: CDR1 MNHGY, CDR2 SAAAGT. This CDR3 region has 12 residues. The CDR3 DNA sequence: TGTGCTCCGGGGACAGGGGGGACTGAGCAGTACTTC. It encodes CAPGTGGTEQYF.

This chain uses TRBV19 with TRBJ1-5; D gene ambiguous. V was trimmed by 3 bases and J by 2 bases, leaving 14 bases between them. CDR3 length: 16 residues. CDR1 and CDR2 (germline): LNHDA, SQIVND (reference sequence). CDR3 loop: CASSIWEGGGNQPQHF. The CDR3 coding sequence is TGTGCCAGTAGTATTTGGGAGGGTGGGGGCAATCAGCCCCAGCATTTT.

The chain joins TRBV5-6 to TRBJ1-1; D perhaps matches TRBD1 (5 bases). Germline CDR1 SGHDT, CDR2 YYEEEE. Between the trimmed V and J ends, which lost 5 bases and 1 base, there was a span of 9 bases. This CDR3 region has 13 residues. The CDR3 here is CASSPTGNTEAFF. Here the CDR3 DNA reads TGTGCCAGCAGTCCCACAGGGAACACTGAAGCTTTCTTT.

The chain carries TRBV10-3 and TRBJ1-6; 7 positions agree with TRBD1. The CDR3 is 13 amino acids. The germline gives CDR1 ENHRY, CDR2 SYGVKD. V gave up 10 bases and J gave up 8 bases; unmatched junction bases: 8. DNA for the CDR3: TGTGCCACCCGGGGGCAGGGGGATTCACCCCTCCACTTT. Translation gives CATRGQGDSPLHF.

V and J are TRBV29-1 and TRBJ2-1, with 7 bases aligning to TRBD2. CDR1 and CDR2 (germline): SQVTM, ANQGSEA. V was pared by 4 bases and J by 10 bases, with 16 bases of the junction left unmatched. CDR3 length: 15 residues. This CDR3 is CSVAGREFWGGEQFF. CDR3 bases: TGCAGCGTTGCTGGGCGGGAGTTTTGGGGAGGGGAGCAGTTCTTC.

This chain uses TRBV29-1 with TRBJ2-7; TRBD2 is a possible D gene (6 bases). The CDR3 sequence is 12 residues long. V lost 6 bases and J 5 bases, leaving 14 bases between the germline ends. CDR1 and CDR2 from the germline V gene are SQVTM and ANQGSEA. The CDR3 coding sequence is TGCAGCGTCCAGCCGGGCGGGAACGAGCAGTACTTC. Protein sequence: CSVQPGGNEQYF.

CDR3 sequence: CASRRGQNSGNTIYF. CDR3 nucleotide sequence: TGTGCCAGCAGGCGGGGCCAGAACTCTGGAAACACCATATATTTT. The rearrangement uses TRBV11-2 and TRBJ1-3, with TRBD1 as a possible D gene (5 bases). The germline V gene encodes CDR1 SGHAT and CDR2 FQNNGV. The CDR3 totals 15 residues. The V end lost 6 bases, the J end lost 0 bases, and 12 bases lay between the germline ends. Combining the CDR3 with reference TRBV11-2 and TRBJ1-3 gives the whole variable domain EAGVAQSPRYKIIEKRQSVAFWCNPISGHATLYWYQQILGQGPKLLIQFQNNGVVDDSQLPKDRFSAERLKGVDSTLKIQPAKLEDSAVYLCASRRGQNSGNTIYFGEGSWLTVV.

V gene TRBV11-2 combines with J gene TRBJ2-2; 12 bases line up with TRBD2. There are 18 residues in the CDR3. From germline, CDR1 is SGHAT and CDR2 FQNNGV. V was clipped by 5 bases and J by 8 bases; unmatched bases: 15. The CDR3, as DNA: TGTGCCAGCAGCCGTACTAGCGGGAGGATAATTTTTCGAGGGGAGCTGTTTTTT. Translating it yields CASSRTSGRIIFRGELFF.

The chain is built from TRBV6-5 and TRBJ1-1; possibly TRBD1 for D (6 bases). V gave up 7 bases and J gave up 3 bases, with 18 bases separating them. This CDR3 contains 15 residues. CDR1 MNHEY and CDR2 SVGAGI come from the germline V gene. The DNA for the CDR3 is TGTGCCAGCACCCGTGGGGGCAGGGGACACACTGAAGCTTTCTTT. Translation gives CASTRGGRGHTEAFF.

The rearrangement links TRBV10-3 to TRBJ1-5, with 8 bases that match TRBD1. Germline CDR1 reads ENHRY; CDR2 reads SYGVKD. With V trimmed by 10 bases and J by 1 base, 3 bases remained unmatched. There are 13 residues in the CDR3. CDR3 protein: CATTGESNQPQHF. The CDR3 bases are TGTGCCACGACAGGGGAAAGCAATCAGCCCCAGCATTTT.

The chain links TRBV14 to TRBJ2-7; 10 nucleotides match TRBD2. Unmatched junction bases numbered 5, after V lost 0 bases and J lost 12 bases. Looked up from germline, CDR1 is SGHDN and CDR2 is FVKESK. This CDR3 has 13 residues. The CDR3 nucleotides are TGTGCCAGCAGCCAAGATTCGGGGACTAGCGTGTACTTC. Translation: CASSQDSGTSVYF.

CDR3 sequence (DNA): TGTGCCATCAGGAAACAGGGGGAGGGGGATAACTATGGCTACACCTTC. This sequence encodes CAIRKQGEGDNYGYTF. The V gene is TRBV10-3, the J gene TRBJ1-2; 8 nucleotides align to TRBD1. CDR3 length equals 16 residues. Trimming cost V 6 bases and J 1 base; bases outside gene matches: 10. The germline V gene encodes CDR1 ENHRY and CDR2 SYGVKD.

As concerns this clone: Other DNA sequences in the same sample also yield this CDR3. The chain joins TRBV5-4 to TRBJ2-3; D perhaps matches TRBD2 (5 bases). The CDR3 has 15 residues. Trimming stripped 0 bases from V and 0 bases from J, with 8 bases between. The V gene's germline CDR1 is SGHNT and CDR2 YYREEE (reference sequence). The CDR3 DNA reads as TGTGCCAGCAGCTTGGGCGCGGGTAGCACAGATACGCAGTATTTT. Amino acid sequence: CASSLGAGSTDTQYF.

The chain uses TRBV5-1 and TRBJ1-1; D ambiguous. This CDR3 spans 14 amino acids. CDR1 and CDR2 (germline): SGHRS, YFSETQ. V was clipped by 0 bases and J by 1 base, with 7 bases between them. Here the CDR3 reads CASSLAHKNTEAFF. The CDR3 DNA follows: TGCGCCAGCAGCTTGGCCCACAAGAACACTGAAGCTTTCTTT.

The CDR3 sequence: CASSEAGGRAYEQYF. In nucleotides, the CDR3 is TGTGCCAGCAGTGAAGCGGGGGGTAGGGCCTACGAGCAGTACTTC. The rearrangement uses TRBV2 and TRBJ2-7, with D possibly being TRBD2 (6 bases). Germline CDR1 SNHLY, CDR2 FYNNEI. The germline V and J ends were trimmed by 0 bases and 2 bases, with 11 bases remaining between them. This CDR3 has 15 amino acids. Combining the CDR3 with reference TRBV2 and TRBJ2-7 gives the whole variable domain EPEVTQTPSHQVTQMGQEVILRCVPISNHLYFYWYRQILGQKVEFLVSFYNNEISEKSEIFDDQFSVERPDGSNFTLKIRSTKLEDSAMYFCASSEAGGRAYEQYFGPGTRLTVT.

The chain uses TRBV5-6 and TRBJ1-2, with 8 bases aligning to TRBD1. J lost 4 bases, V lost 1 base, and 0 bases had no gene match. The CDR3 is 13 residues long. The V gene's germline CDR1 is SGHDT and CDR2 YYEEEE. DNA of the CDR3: TGTGCCAGCAGCTTGCAGGGGGCCTATGGCTACACCTTC. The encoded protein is CASSLQGAYGYTF.

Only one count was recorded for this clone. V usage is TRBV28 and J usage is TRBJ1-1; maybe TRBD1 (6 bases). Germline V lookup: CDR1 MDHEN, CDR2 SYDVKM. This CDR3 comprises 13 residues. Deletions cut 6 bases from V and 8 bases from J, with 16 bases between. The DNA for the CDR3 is TGTGCCAGCAGACTCCCCCGCCAGGGGGAAGCTTTCTTT. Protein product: CASRLPRQGEAFF. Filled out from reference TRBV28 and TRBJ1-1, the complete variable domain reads DVKVTQSSRYLVKRTGEKVFLECVQDMDHENMFWYRQDPGLGLRLIYFSYDVKMKEKGDIPEGYSVSREKKERFSLILESASTNQTSMYLCASRLPRQGEAFFGQGTRLTVV.

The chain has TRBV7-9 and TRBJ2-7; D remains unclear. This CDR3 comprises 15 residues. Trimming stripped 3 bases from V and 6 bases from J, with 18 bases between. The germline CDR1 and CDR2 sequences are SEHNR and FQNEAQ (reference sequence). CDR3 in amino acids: CASSFSAVVSVEQYF. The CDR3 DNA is TGTGCCAGCAGCTTCTCTGCGGTAGTAAGCGTCGAGCAGTACTTC.

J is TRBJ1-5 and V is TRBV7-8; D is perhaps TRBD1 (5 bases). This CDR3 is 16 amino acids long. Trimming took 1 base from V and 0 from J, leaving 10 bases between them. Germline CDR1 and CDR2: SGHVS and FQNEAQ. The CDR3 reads CASSLEGQGSNQPQHF. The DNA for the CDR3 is TGTGCCAGCAGCTTAGAAGGGCAGGGTAGCAATCAGCCCCAGCATTTT.

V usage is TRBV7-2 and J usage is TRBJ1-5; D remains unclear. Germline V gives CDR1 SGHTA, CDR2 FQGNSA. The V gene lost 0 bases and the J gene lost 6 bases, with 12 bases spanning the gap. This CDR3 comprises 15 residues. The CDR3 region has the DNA TGTGCCAGCAGCTTAGCTCTCCAGGCGGGTCAGCCCCAGCATTTT. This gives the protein CASSLALQAGQPQHF.